Each of the 12 T cell receptor beta chains below was sequenced from the same sample in a study of blood T cell repertoires in COVID-19. The method was immunoSEQ multiplex PCR; TCRdb's version includes in-frame clones alone and lacks a portion of them. The sample lists about 100,000 clones, roughly 71% occurring once. Input material: peripheral blood. All receptors come from a man at least 80 years old with acute or convalescent COVID-19.

The chain joins TRBV7-2 to TRBJ2-7; D gene uncertain. Per the germline V gene, CDR1 is SGHTA and CDR2 is FQGNSA. This CDR3 comprises 13 residues. Trimming took off 1 base at V and 3 bases at J, with 7 bases between the two ends. The CDR3 here is CASSLDPGYEQYF. Here the CDR3 DNA reads TGTGCCAGCAGCTTAGACCCAGGCTACGAGCAGTACTTC.

The chain employs TRBV2 and TRBJ1-5; 10 positions match TRBD1. The germline V gene has CDR1 SNHLY and CDR2 FYNNEI. V trimming: 6 bases; J trimming: 2 bases; junction bases outside the gene matches: 4. The CDR3 runs 15 residues. The CDR3 region is CASSDRGLGNQPQHF. CDR3 DNA: TGTGCCAGCAGCGACAGGGGGCTCGGCAATCAGCCCCAGCATTTT.

This clone has a single count. J is TRBJ2-4 and V is TRBV6-2 or TRBV6-3; D uncertain. This CDR3 is built from 15 residues. V lost 2 bases, J lost 0 bases, and 8 bases lay in between. CDR1 and CDR2 (germline): MNHEY, SVGEGT. CDR3 loop: CASSYQDLAKNIQYF. CDR3 DNA sequence: TGTGCCAGCAGTTACCAGGATCTAGCCAAAAACATTCAGTACTTC.

This clone showed up just a few times. This sequence joins TRBV7-2 and TRBJ2-1; TRBD2 matches 9 bases. V lost 6 bases, J lost 6 bases, and 6 bases stayed unmatched. This CDR3 is 14 amino acids long. Germline CDR1 SGHTA, CDR2 FQGNSA. In DNA, the CDR3 is TGTGCCAGCAGGACTGCGGGAGGGTCCAATGAGCAGTTCTTC. It codes for CASRTAGGSNEQFF.

The chain carries TRBV2 and TRBJ1-5, with 7 nucleotides matching TRBD1. J gave up 4 bases and V 6 bases, and 9 bases lay outside the gene matches. The CDR3 spans 15 residues. The germline CDR1 and CDR2 sequences are SNHLY and FYNNEI. The CDR3, as DNA: TGTGCCAGCAGGATCCGGGACAGCTCAAATCAGCCCCAGCATTTT. Amino acids: CASRIRDSSNQPQHF.

CDR3 region: CASSQSPLFEDYEQYF. The CDR3 DNA sequence: TGTGCCAGCAGCCAGAGCCCCCTTTTCGAGGATTACGAGCAGTACTTC. The chain recombines TRBV11-2 with TRBJ2-7, with unresolved D. The CDR3 sequence is 16 residues long. Trimming shortened V by 5 bases and J by 4 bases, and 21 bases separated the two germline ends. Germline V CDR1 and CDR2: SGHAT, FQNNGV.

The CDR3 loop is CASSPPAGTQYF. The DNA of the CDR3 is TGTGCCAGCTCACCACCGGCGGGAACCCAGTACTTC. The chain joins TRBV18 to TRBJ2-5, with TRBD2 as a possible D gene (6 bases). CDR1 is KGHSH, CDR2 LQKENI, per germline. The length of the CDR3 is 12 residues. The V end lost 0 bases, the J end lost 8 bases, and 7 bases lay between the germline ends.

This rearrangement joins TRBV7-3 to TRBJ1-1; D call uncertain. V lost 0 bases to trimming and J lost 7 bases, with 12 bases between them. Germline loops: CDR1 SGHTA, CDR2 FQGTGA. The CDR3 extends over 14 amino acids. For the CDR3, the DNA is TGTGCCAGCAGCTTAACGTTAAACCAGAATGAAGCTTTCTTT. Amino acids: CASSLTLNQNEAFF.

The gene calls are TRBV27 and TRBJ1-2, with 7 positions matching TRBD1. V was pared by 0 bases and J by 4 bases, with 5 bases of the junction left unmatched. Germline V lookup: CDR1 MNHEY, CDR2 SMNVEV (reference sequence). The CDR3 runs 15 residues. The CDR3 bases are TGTGCCAGCAGTTTATCAGGGGGCGCAGGCTATGGCTACACCTTC. The encoded protein is CASSLSGGAGYGYTF.

Ten or more counts support this clone. The same CDR3 arises from other DNA sequences in this sample as well. V usage is TRBV6-5 and J usage is TRBJ1-2; 8 positions agree with TRBD1. V lost 0 bases to trimming and J lost 8 bases; unmatched junction nucleotides: 5. Germline CDR1 is MNHEY and CDR2 is SVGAGI. The CDR3 covers 14 residues. CDR3 loop: CASSYSITGGGYTF. The CDR3 DNA reads TGTGCCAGCAGTTACTCGATAACAGGGGGGGGCTACACCTTC.

The chain recombines TRBV7-2 with TRBJ2-7, with 9 bases identical to TRBD2. CDR3 length: 14 amino acids. V lost 8 bases and J lost 2; bases outside the gene matches: 7. The germline V gene encodes CDR1 SGHTA and CDR2 FQGNSA. The CDR3 is CASCLTSGTYEQYF. CDR3 bases: TGTGCCAGCTGCCTGACTAGCGGCACCTACGAGCAGTACTTC. Full variable domain (remainder filled in from reference TRBV7-2 and TRBJ2-7): GAGVSQSPSNKVTEKGKDVELRCDPISGHTALYWYRQSLGQGLEFLIYFQGNSAPDKSGLPSDRFSAERTGGSVSTLTIQRTQQEDSAVYLCASCLTSGTYEQYFGPGTRLTVT.

By its share, this clone is medium-sized. This chain connects TRBV7-8 to TRBJ2-1; 7 nucleotides line up with TRBD1. The CDR3 spans 15 residues. Germline CDR1 is SGHVS and CDR2 is FQNEAQ. Losses at the gene ends were 8 bases for V and 8 bases for J; bases not matched to a gene: 15. The CDR3 region has the DNA TGTGCCAGCCGTCTAGACAGGGCTCCGAAGGATGAGCAGTTCTTC. This encodes CASRLDRAPKDEQFF.